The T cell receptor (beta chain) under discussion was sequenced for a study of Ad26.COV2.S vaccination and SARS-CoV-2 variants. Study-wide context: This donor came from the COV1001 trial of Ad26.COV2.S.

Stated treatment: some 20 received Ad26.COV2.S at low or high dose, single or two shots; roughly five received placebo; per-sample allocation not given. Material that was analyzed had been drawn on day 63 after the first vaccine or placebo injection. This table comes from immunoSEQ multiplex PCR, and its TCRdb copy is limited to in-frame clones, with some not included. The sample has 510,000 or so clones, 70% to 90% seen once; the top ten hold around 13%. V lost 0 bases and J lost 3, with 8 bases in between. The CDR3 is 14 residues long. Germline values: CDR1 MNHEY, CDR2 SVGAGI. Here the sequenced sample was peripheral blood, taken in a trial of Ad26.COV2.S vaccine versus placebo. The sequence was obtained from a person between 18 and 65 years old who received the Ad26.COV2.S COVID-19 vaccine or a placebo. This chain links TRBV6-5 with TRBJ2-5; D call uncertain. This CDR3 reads CASSYSTLKETQYF. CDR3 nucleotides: TGTGCCAGCAGTTACTCAACTCTGAAAGAGACCCAGTACTTC.